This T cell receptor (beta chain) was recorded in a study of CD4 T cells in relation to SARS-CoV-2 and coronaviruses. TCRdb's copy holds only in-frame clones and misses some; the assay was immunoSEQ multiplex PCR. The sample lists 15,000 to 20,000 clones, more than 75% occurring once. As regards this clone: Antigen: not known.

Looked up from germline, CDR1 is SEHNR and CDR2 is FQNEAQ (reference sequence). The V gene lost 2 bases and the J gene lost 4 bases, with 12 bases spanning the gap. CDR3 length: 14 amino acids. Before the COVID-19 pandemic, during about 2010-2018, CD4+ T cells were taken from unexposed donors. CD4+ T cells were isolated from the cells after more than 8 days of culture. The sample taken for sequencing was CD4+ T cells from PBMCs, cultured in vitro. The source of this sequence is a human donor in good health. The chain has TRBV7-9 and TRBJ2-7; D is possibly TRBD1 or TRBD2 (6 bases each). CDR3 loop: CASSLIGGTYEQYF. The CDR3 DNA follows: TGTGCCAGCAGCTTAATAGGGGGGACTTACGAGCAGTACTTC.